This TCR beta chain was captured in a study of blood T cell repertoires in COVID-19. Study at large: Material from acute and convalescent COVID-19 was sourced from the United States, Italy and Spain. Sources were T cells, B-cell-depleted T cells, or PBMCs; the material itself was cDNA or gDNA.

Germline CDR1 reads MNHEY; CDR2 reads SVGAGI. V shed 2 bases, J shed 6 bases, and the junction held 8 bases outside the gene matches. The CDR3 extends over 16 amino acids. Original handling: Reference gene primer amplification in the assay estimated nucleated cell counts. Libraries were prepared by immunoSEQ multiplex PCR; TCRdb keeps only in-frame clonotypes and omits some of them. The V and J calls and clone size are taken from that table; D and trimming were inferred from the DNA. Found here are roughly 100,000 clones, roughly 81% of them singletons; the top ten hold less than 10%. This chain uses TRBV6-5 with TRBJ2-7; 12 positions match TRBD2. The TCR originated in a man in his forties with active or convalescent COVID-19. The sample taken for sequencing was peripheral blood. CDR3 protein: CASSYGLAGGLAEQYF. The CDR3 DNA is TGTGCCAGCAGTTACGGTCTAGCGGGGGGGCTTGCCGAGCAGTACTTC.